Listed below are T cell receptor beta chains from one sample, sequenced in a study of Ad26.COV2.S vaccination and SARS-CoV-2 variants. Method: immunoSEQ multiplex PCR; TCRdb's copy keeps in-frame clones and lacks some. This sample carries hundreds of thousands of clones, roughly 91% of them seen once, and the ten largest clones take around 3.5%. The sequenced sample was peripheral blood, obtained in a trial of Ad26.COV2.S vaccine versus placebo. The receptors were gathered from a person aged 18-65 years who received the Ad26.COV2.S COVID-19 vaccine or a placebo. Each CDR3 is given with its conserved first and last residue. The order of the fields is J gene, V gene, CDR3 protein.

j_gene: TRBJ2-2
v_gene: TRBV15
CDR3aa: CATSSPGQGIPGELFF

j_gene: TRBJ1-5
v_gene: TRBV19
CDR3aa: CARIVHRNQPQHF

j_gene: TRBJ2-5
v_gene: TRBV20-1
CDR3aa: CSASEGGGMETQYF

j_gene: TRBJ2-5
v_gene: TRBV19
CDR3aa: CASHQAGEMKTQYF

j_gene: TRBJ2-7
v_gene: TRBV18
CDR3aa: CASSPGQGASEQYF

j_gene: TRBJ1-4
v_gene: TRBV5-6
CDR3aa: CASSSDRGLLNEKLFF

j_gene: TRBJ2-1
v_gene: TRBV7-3
CDR3aa: CASSLVQGAPYNEQFF

j_gene: TRBJ2-7
v_gene: TRBV3-1/TRBV3-2
CDR3aa: CASSQASGGEQYF

j_gene: TRBJ2-2
v_gene: TRBV14
CDR3aa: CASTKGPGAGELFF

j_gene: TRBJ2-7
v_gene: TRBV5-6
CDR3aa: CASSPARSEQYF

j_gene: TRBJ2-1
v_gene: TRBV13
CDR3aa: CASSPSARTSGPYNEQFF

j_gene: TRBJ1-1
v_gene: TRBV30
CDR3aa: CASDRAYTEAFF

j_gene: TRBJ2-2
v_gene: TRBV6-5
CDR3aa: CASSYSGSGELFF

j_gene: TRBJ1-1
v_gene: TRBV7-2
CDR3aa: CASSLGGPGQGRAFF

j_gene: TRBJ1-6
v_gene: TRBV2
CDR3aa: CASSERGTGGNSPLHF

j_gene: TRBJ2-5
v_gene: TRBV7-9
CDR3aa: CASSPRQETQYF

j_gene: TRBJ2-2
v_gene: TRBV5-1
CDR3aa: CASSLTTGDIGELFF

j_gene: TRBJ1-4
v_gene: TRBV2
CDR3aa: CASSELGLLNEKLFF

j_gene: TRBJ1-3
v_gene: TRBV5-4
CDR3aa: CASSFRSGNTIYF

j_gene: TRBJ1-1
v_gene: TRBV15
CDR3aa: CATSRDPSGRGGAFF

j_gene: TRBJ1-1
v_gene: TRBV19
CDR3aa: CASTWAGGVMNTEAFF

j_gene: TRBJ2-1
v_gene: TRBV19
CDR3aa: CASSIEGGGSGFF

j_gene: TRBJ1-6
v_gene: TRBV6-5
CDR3aa: CASSYVDRDNSPLHF

j_gene: TRBJ1-1
v_gene: TRBV7-9
CDR3aa: CASSLAPTDWGAFF

j_gene: TRBJ1-4
v_gene: TRBV19
CDR3aa: CASSKADRANEKLFF

j_gene: TRBJ2-2
v_gene: TRBV5-4
CDR3aa: CASSLGSALAAGELFF

j_gene: TRBJ1-5
v_gene: TRBV12-3/TRBV12-4
CDR3aa: CASTLAGDQPQHF

j_gene: TRBJ2-3
v_gene: TRBV20-1
CDR3aa: CSAREENTQYF

j_gene: TRBJ1-1
v_gene: TRBV7-9
CDR3aa: CASRSYRGTERTNTEAFF

j_gene: TRBJ2-5
v_gene: TRBV14
CDR3aa: CASSPRGARFSETQYF

j_gene: TRBJ2-7
v_gene: TRBV2
CDR3aa: CASSDLGASEQYF

j_gene: TRBJ1-4
v_gene: TRBV7-8
CDR3aa: CASSLASGIGEKLFF

j_gene: TRBJ2-7
v_gene: TRBV25-1
CDR3aa: CASSPGTGSYEQYF

j_gene: TRBJ1-4
v_gene: TRBV10-1
CDR3aa: CAILPRLVMREKLFF

j_gene: TRBJ2-5
v_gene: TRBV7-9
CDR3aa: CASSFGGSRQETQYF

j_gene: TRBJ1-6
v_gene: TRBV6-1
CDR3aa: CASSEVGYNSPLHF

j_gene: TRBJ1-3
v_gene: TRBV18
CDR3aa: CASSRLGQEGGNTIYF

j_gene: TRBJ2-5
v_gene: TRBV4-1
CDR3aa: CASSLPRQGQETQYF

j_gene: TRBJ2-1
v_gene: TRBV11-2
CDR3aa: CASSPGLAGPWEQFF

j_gene: TRBJ1-1
v_gene: TRBV7-2
CDR3aa: CASLRMNTEAFF

j_gene: TRBJ1-2
v_gene: TRBV11-2
CDR3aa: CASSLAGDYGYTF

j_gene: TRBJ1-3
v_gene: TRBV28
CDR3aa: CASSLDRRSGNTIYF

j_gene: TRBJ1-4
v_gene: TRBV7-3
CDR3aa: CASSLSSGVNEKLFF

j_gene: TRBJ2-2
v_gene: TRBV12-5
CDR3aa: CASALDTGELFF

j_gene: TRBJ2-3
v_gene: TRBV6-2/TRBV6-3
CDR3aa: CASSRWTNPSTDTQYF

j_gene: TRBJ1-2
v_gene: TRBV6-5
CDR3aa: CASSLRGRGYTF

j_gene: TRBJ2-7
v_gene: TRBV13
CDR3aa: CASSPRDAYYEQYF

j_gene: TRBJ2-2
v_gene: TRBV6-5
CDR3aa: CASSYAGELFF

j_gene: TRBJ2-7
v_gene: TRBV30
CDR3aa: CAWTKTPGPTYEQYF

j_gene: TRBJ2-6
v_gene: TRBV4-1
CDR3aa: CASSQDSSGANVLTF

j_gene: TRBJ2-1
v_gene: TRBV5-5
CDR3aa: CASSLAPRQDSREQFF

j_gene: TRBJ2-7
v_gene: TRBV30
CDR3aa: CAWKDRDPSEQYF

j_gene: TRBJ1-1
v_gene: TRBV20-1
CDR3aa: CSPLGNTEAFF

j_gene: TRBJ1-2
v_gene: TRBV4-2
CDR3aa: CASSRETGQGHYGYTF

j_gene: TRBJ1-4
v_gene: TRBV9
CDR3aa: CASSVAGEQGLYEKLFF